The present T cell receptor (beta chain) was sequenced within a study of T-cell reconstitution after alpha-beta-depleted transplantation in children. This clonotype appeared a few times. Unique molecular identifiers were incorporated when the TCRbeta library was constructed. MiXCR, run by TCRdb on the PCR reads, gives a single entry per CDR3 protein. Here the sample spans fewer than 150,000 distinct CDR3 sequences, 8% to 10% being singletons. Germline V gene data show CDR1 as SGHVS and CDR2 as FQNEAQ. This CDR3 region has 16 residues. V dropped 4 bases and J dropped 4 bases, with 20 bases sitting between them.

The J gene is TRBJ2-7, the V gene TRBV7-8; D assignment may be TRBD1 or TRBD2 (6 bases each). The clonotype was recovered from a girl in the first two years of life who had a stem cell transplant for combined immunodeficiency, so the T cells may come from the graft donor. The specimen was PBMCs, mostly from graft donor cells, collected 180 days after TCRalphabeta/CD19-depleted stem cell transplant. In DNA form, the CDR3 reads TGTGCCAGCAGCTATCACAGGGAGGCATGGGTTTACGAGCAGTACTTC. Translated, it gives CASSYHREAWVYEQYF.